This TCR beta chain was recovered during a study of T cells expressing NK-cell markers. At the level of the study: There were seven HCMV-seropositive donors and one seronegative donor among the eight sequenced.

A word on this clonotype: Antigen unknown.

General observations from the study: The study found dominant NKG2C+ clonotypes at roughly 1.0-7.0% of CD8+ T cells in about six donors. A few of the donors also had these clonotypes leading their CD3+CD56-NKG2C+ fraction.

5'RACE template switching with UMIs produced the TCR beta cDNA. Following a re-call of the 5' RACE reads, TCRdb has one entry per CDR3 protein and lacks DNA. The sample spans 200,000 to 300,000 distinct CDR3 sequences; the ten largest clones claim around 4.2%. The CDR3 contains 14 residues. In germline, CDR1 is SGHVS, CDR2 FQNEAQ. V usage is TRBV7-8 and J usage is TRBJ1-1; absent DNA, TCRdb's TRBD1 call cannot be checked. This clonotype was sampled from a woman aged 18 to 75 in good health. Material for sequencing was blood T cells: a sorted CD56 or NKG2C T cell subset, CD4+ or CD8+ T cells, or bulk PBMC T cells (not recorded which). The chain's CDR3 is CASSPIRGSTEAFF.